The clone carrying this T cell receptor (beta chain) has only a few counts. The antigen is unknown. The data were taken from a study of OX40 agonist ivuxolimab in advanced cancers. Only in-frame clones appear in the TCRdb table, and some are missing; sequencing was by immunoSEQ multiplex PCR. The sample gives 55,000 to 75,000 clones, roughly nine tenths of which show up once; around 2.2% is in the top ten. J was trimmed by 5 bases and V by 0 bases; bases with no gene match: 1. CDR1 is ENHRY and CDR2 is SYGVKD in the germline V gene. This CDR3 has 14 amino acids. Study results and caveats: Researchers report that CD8+ T cells had, on average, more expanded clones than CD4+.

Sequences were derived from CD4+ or CD8+ T cells sorted from blood, sampled in a trial of the OX40 agonist ivuxolimab. V gene TRBV10-3 combines with J gene TRBJ1-1; 9 positions match TRBD1. The clonotype was recovered from an adult with an advanced solid tumor such as melanoma, head and neck, liver or kidney cancer. CDR3 DNA: TGTGCCATCAGTGAGTCGACAGGGGGAACTGAAGCTTTCTTT. Translating gives CAISESTGGTEAFF.